The following is a T cell receptor (beta chain) sequence with its context. Sequencing was performed with immunoSEQ multiplex PCR; in TCRdb, only in-frame clones are kept and a portion is missing. The sample records roughly 200,000 clones, roughly 84% being singletons. This sample is drawn from a study of blood T cell repertoires in COVID-19. At the level of the study: The analysed material was cDNA or gDNA that came from T cells, B-cell-depleted T cells, or PBMCs.

Germline-derived CDR1 and CDR2 are MDHEN and SYDVKM. J was trimmed by 6 bases and V by 5 bases; bases with no gene match: 3. The CDR3 contains 13 residues. V and J are TRBV28 and TRBJ1-5, with TRBD1 matching over 8 bases. Material: peripheral blood. The sequence was obtained from a person aged 65-85 years with COVID-19, enrolled during active disease. The CDR3 DNA reads as TGTGCCAGCAGTCGGACAGGGAGTCAGCCCCAGCATTTT. Its translation: CASSRTGSQPQHF.